This TCR beta chain was found in a study of blood T cell repertoires in COVID-19. Turning to the study itself: PBMCs, B-cell-depleted T cells, or T cells provided the cDNA or gDNA that made up the material.

TCRdb keeps only in-frame clones here, not all; method: immunoSEQ multiplex PCR. The sample records 200,000 to 300,000 clones, around nine tenths being singletons. Seattle patient enrollment occurred during active infection, with longitudinal follow-up thereafter. What was sequenced was peripheral blood. This TCR derives from a man aged 30 to 45 with COVID-19, enrolled during active disease.

CDR3 coding DNA: TGTGCCAGCAGTGAATCTACAGGATATGGCACTGAAGCTTTCTTT. This sequence encodes CASSESTGYGTEAFF. V is TRBV25-1 and J is TRBJ1-1, with D tentatively TRBD1 (5 bases). This CDR3 region has 15 residues. V was trimmed by 1 base and J by 4 bases, leaving 13 bases between them. CDR1 is MGHDK, CDR2 SYGVNS, per germline.